The 17 T cell receptor beta chains below all came from one sample that was sequenced in a study of PD-L1 blockade in urothelial cancer. Sequenced by immunoSEQ multiplex PCR; TCRdb stores in-frame clones only, minus some. Found here are about 40,000 clones, 80% to 90% of them singletons; the top ten hold about a sixth. Sequencing used PBMCs, obtained around atezolizumab (anti-PD-L1) treatment. These receptor sequences come from a man aged 60-69 years with urothelial cancer.

This clone was seen just once. The chain recombines TRBV19 with TRBJ1-1, with 7 nucleotides matching TRBD1. After removal of 5 bases from V and 4 bases from J, the junction contained 4 bases not matched to a gene. The CDR3 covers 13 residues. Germline V lookup: CDR1 LNHDA, CDR2 SQIVND (reference sequence). The CDR3 DNA reads TGTGCCAGTAGTTCAACAGGGGTCACTGAAGCTTTCTTT. It translates to CASSSTGVTEAFF.

This chain joins TRBV19 and TRBJ2-4, with TRBD1 matching over 8 bases. This CDR3 spans 13 amino acids. The junction had 4 bases not matched to a gene; V was cut back by 9 bases and J by 3 bases. Per germline, CDR1 LNHDA and CDR2 SQIVND (reference sequence). DNA for the CDR3: TGTGCCAGCAGGGGGCGCGACAAAAACATTCAGTACTTC. Translated: CASRGRDKNIQYF.

DNA of the CDR3: TGTGCCAGCAGTGAACAGTTAGCCAAAAACATTCAGTACTTC. Translation: CASSEQLAKNIQYF. The rearrangement links TRBV6-1 to TRBJ2-4; D gene unclear. Germline loops: CDR1 MNHNS, CDR2 SASEGT. The CDR3 contains 14 residues. Trimming took 2 bases from V and 0 from J, leaving 5 bases between them.

This chain connects TRBV18 to TRBJ2-3, with D possibly matching TRBD1 (6 bases). The V gene's germline CDR1 is KGHSH and CDR2 LQKENI. This CDR3 has 14 residues. V lost 6 bases and J 6 bases, leaving 16 bases between the germline ends. Here the CDR3 reads CASSPLQGADTQYF. In DNA form, the CDR3 reads TGTGCCAGCTCTCCCCTACAGGGTGCGGATACGCAGTATTTT.

V gene TRBV28 combines with J gene TRBJ2-7, with D tentatively TRBD2 (7 bases). The CDR3 is 14 residues long. The V gene's germline CDR1 is MDHEN and CDR2 SYDVKM. Between the trimmed V and J ends, which lost 10 bases and 4 bases, there was a span of 20 bases. In nucleotides, the CDR3 is TGTGCCACCAAGGGAGGGGGGGCGTTATACGAGCAGTACTTC. It is translated as CATKGGGALYEQYF.

The V gene is TRBV5-1, the J gene TRBJ1-6; 7 positions agree with TRBD1. This CDR3 contains 15 residues. V was pared by 4 bases and J by 8 bases, with 9 bases of the junction left unmatched. Germline CDR1 and CDR2: SGHRS and YFSETQ. The CDR3 DNA sequence: TGCGCCAGCAGCGGGGGGACAGCGAACGATTCACCCCTCCACTTT. This sequence encodes CASSGGTANDSPLHF.

This sequence joins TRBV5-1 and TRBJ1-2, with D possibly TRBD1 on 5 matching bases. The V gene's germline CDR1 is SGHRS and CDR2 YFSETQ. The CDR3 sequence is 12 residues long. V was pared by 4 bases and J by 7 bases, with 11 bases between. The CDR3 sequence: CASSLGQGGYTF. CDR3 coding DNA: TGCGCCAGCAGCCTCGGTCAGGGTGGCTACACCTTC.

The V and J genes are TRBV5-6 and TRBJ2-5; maybe TRBD2 (5 bases). CDR1 SGHDT and CDR2 YYEEEE come from the germline V gene. The CDR3 contains 14 residues. Trimming removed 6 bases at V and 2 bases at J, with 14 bases between. CDR3 nucleotides: TGTGCCAGCACCCCGCCCCGGGAACAAGAGACCCAGTACTTC. It specifies CASTPPREQETQYF.

The V and J genes are TRBV13 and TRBJ1-2; TRBD1 agrees at 8 bases. The CDR3 spans 16 residues. Per the germline V gene, CDR1 is PRHDT and CDR2 is FYEKMQ (reference sequence). J was trimmed by 4 bases and V by 3 bases; bases with no gene match: 10. The CDR3 here is CASSFGRTGFFYGYTF. CDR3 DNA sequence: TGTGCCAGCAGCTTTGGCCGGACAGGGTTCTTCTATGGCTACACCTTC.

The CDR3 DNA reads as TGTGCCAGCAGTTACGATAGAACGGTGAACACTGAAGCTTTCTTT. As protein: CASSYDRTVNTEAFF. This sequence joins TRBV6-6 and TRBJ1-1; D is unresolved. This CDR3 contains 15 residues. Trimming removed 2 bases at V and 0 bases at J, with 10 bases between. Germline CDR1 and CDR2: MNHNY and SVGAGI (reference sequence).

V usage is TRBV5-1 and J usage is TRBJ1-4; a possible D gene is TRBD1 (5 bases). Germline V gene data show CDR1 as SGHRS and CDR2 as YFSETQ. With 3 bases removed from V and 8 bases from J, the gap between germline ends came to 14 bases. The CDR3 has 14 amino acids. CDR3 in amino acids: CASSSGDGGEKLFF. The CDR3 DNA is TGCGCCAGCAGCTCGGGGGATGGAGGGGAAAAACTGTTTTTT.

The table lists this clone with a few counts. The chain combines TRBV2 with TRBJ2-4, with D possibly matching TRBD2 (5 bases). The germline V and J ends were trimmed by 3 bases and 16 bases, with 22 bases remaining between them. CDR3 length: 14 amino acids. The germline gives CDR1 SNHLY, CDR2 FYNNEI. Written as DNA, the CDR3 is TGTGCCAGCAGTGATCCCCGGGCGACTACCCTGATTTACTTC. Protein product: CASSDPRATTLIYF. The variable domain in full, with the rest retrieved from reference TRBV2 and TRBJ2-4, is EPEVTQTPSHQVTQMGQEVILRCVPISNHLYFYWYRQILGQKVEFLVSFYNNEISEKSEIFDDQFSVERPDGSNFTLKIRSTKLEDSAMYFCASSDPRATTLIYFGAGTRLSVL.

The chain combines TRBV4-2 with TRBJ2-3, with TRBD2 identical over 9 bases. Germline values: CDR1 LGHNA, CDR2 YNFKEQ. CDR3 length: 18 amino acids. J lost 0 bases, V lost 0 bases, and 7 bases had no gene match. The CDR3 coding sequence is TGTGCCAGCAGCCAAGATCTGGCAACTAGCGGGAGCACAGATACGCAGTATTTT. This codes for CASSQDLATSGSTDTQYF.

The genes are TRBV30 and TRBJ2-2; D is unclear. This CDR3 comprises 12 residues. Trimming left V 3 bases short and J 3 bases short, with 5 bases between. The germline V gene encodes CDR1 GTSNPN and CDR2 SVGIG (reference sequence). CDR3 DNA sequence: TGTGCCTGGAGACGAGACACCGGGGAGCTGTTTTTT. This codes for CAWRRDTGELFF.

This clone was seen more than once but under ten times. The V call is TRBV30, the J call TRBJ1-1; the D gene is possibly TRBD1 (5 bases). The V gene's germline CDR1 is GTSNPN and CDR2 SVGIG (reference sequence). The CDR3 is 13 residues long. V lost 3 bases, J lost 1 base, and 9 bases lay in between. CDR3 in amino acids: CAWSRQQNTEAFF. The CDR3 nucleotides read TGTGCCTGGAGCAGACAGCAGAACACTGAAGCTTTCTTT.

The V call is TRBV5-1, the J call TRBJ2-1, with 9 bases lining up with TRBD1. The germline V gene has CDR1 SGHRS and CDR2 YFSETQ. This CDR3 is 14 amino acids long. After removal of 4 bases from V and 7 bases from J, the junction contained 6 bases not matched to a gene. Written as DNA, the CDR3 is TGCGCCAGCAGCGCCCGGACAGGGGCGAATGAGCAGTTCTTC. Translation gives CASSARTGANEQFF.

The chain links TRBV27 to TRBJ2-7; the D is unclear. CDR3 size: 14 residues. Trimming took 5 bases from V and 2 from J, leaving 13 bases between them. Germline loops: CDR1 MNHEY, CDR2 SMNVEV (reference sequence). CDR3 region: CASSASHRPYEQYF. In DNA, the CDR3 is TGTGCCAGCAGTGCCTCACACCGTCCCTACGAGCAGTACTTC.